What follows are 26 T cell receptor beta chains derived from one specimen sequenced in a study of CD8+ T cells in alopecia areata. Isolated RNA was reverse transcribed into cDNA used as the sequencing template. TCRdb's copy holds only in-frame clones and misses some; the assay was immunoSEQ multiplex PCR. The sample consists of some 210,000 clones, 66% of them appearing once. The treatment is: oral pan-JAK inhibitor, 5-10 mg twice daily. Here the sequenced sample was CD4+ T cells sorted from blood, taken at week 44, from a patient treated with tofacitinib. Source of these receptors: a human donor with alopecia areata.

The V call is TRBV19, the J call TRBJ2-6; 7 bases map to TRBD1. CDR1 and CDR2 (germline): LNHDA, SQIVND (reference sequence). Trimming at V came to 4 bases and at J to 0 bases, leaving 6 bases not matched to a gene. The CDR3 runs to 17 residues. The CDR3 DNA reads as TGTGCCAGTAGTAAAGGGACAGTCGTCTCTGGGGCCAACGTCCTGACTTTC. Encoded protein: CASSKGTVVSGANVLTF.

J is TRBJ2-1 and V is TRBV5-1, with D possibly matching TRBD1 (5 bases). V lost 4 bases to trimming and J lost 6 bases, with 14 bases between them. Germline CDR1 SGHRS, CDR2 YFSETQ. This CDR3 contains 14 residues. DNA of the CDR3: TGCGCCAGCAGCCCAAATACAGGTCTCAATGAGCAGTTCTTC. Its protein is CASSPNTGLNEQFF.

This chain connects TRBV29-1 to TRBJ2-7; 7 nucleotides match TRBD1. CDR3 size: 12 residues. CDR1 and CDR2 (germline): SQVTM, ANQGSEA. Trimming at V came to 7 bases and at J to 4 bases, leaving 7 bases not matched to a gene. The CDR3 region is CSARDSQYEQYF. DNA of the CDR3: TGCAGCGCACGGGACAGCCAGTACGAGCAGTACTTC.

This chain joins TRBV25-1 and TRBJ1-1, with TRBD1 matching over 7 bases. This CDR3 is built from 13 residues. Germline CDR1 MGHDK, CDR2 SYGVNS. J was trimmed by 5 bases and V by 6 bases; bases with no gene match: 6. DNA of the CDR3: TGTGCCAGCAGGCAGGGGGGGCGGACTGAAGCTTTCTTT. It yields the protein CASRQGGRTEAFF.

The chain couples TRBV30 to TRBJ1-2, with TRBD1 identical over 9 bases. Germline loops: CDR1 GTSNPN, CDR2 SVGIG (reference sequence). This CDR3 spans 14 amino acids. The V and J ends lost 0 bases and 7 bases, in that order; junction bases with no gene match: 6. The CDR3 loop reads CAWSVWDREVGYTF. In DNA form, the CDR3 reads TGTGCCTGGAGTGTGTGGGACAGGGAAGTTGGCTACACCTTC.

By share, this clone counts as medium-sized. The chain recombines TRBV29-1 with TRBJ1-1; no clear D. V was cut by 2 bases and J by 7 bases, with 11 bases left in between. Per germline, CDR1 SQVTM and CDR2 ANQGSEA. CDR3 length: 12 residues. CDR3 in DNA: TGCAGCGTTGAATCCCCTTTGCTTGAAGCTTTCTTT. Translation: CSVESPLLEAFF.

The chain employs TRBV10-3 and TRBJ1-2; D might be TRBD1 (5 bases). CDR3 size: 14 residues. Germline loops: CDR1 ENHRY, CDR2 SYGVKD. The ends were cut back, 0 bases at V and 8 bases at J, with 13 bases in the middle. The CDR3 protein is CAISESDSTLGYTF. CDR3 bases: TGTGCCATCAGTGAGTCCGACAGTACACTCGGCTACACCTTC.

The chain uses TRBV30 and TRBJ1-4, with D unclear. Trimming removed 0 bases at V and 4 bases at J, with 6 bases between. The germline gives CDR1 GTSNPN, CDR2 SVGIG (reference sequence). The CDR3 loop spans 13 amino acids. The CDR3: CAWSVKLNEKLFF. As DNA, the CDR3 is TGTGCCTGGAGTGTAAAGCTTAATGAAAAACTGTTTTTT.

Points on this clone: An end of the junction does not agree with germline; a read error may underlie this. The CDR3 is CASSLDRESLHF. For the CDR3, the DNA is TGTGCCAGCTCCCTGGACAGGGAAAGTTTGCACTTC. The genes are TRBV18 and TRBJ2-7; 8 bases map to TRBD1. The CDR3 is made up of 12 amino acids. Germline V CDR1 and CDR2: KGHSH, LQKENI. Filled out from reference TRBV18 and TRBJ2-7, the complete variable domain reads NAGVMQNPRHLVRRRGQEARLRCSPMKGHSHVYWYRQLPEEGLKFMVYLQKENIIDESGMPKERFSAEFPKEGPSILRIQQVVRGDSAAYFCASSLDRESLHFGPGTRLTVT.

This clone was detected only once. The V and J genes are TRBV4-1 and TRBJ1-2, with TRBD1 as a possible D gene (5 bases). The V end was cut by 2 bases, the J end by 5 bases, with 12 bases between. The CDR3 is made up of 14 amino acids. Germline V gives CDR1 MGHRA, CDR2 YSYEKL. CDR3 nucleotides: TGCGCCAGCAGCCAACCCACCGGGGGATATGGCTACACCTTC. It yields the protein CASSQPTGGYGYTF.

The chain has TRBV4-3 and TRBJ2-3; D is uncertain. CDR1 and CDR2 (germline): LGHNA, YSLEER. V lost 0 bases and J 6 bases, leaving 10 bases between the germline ends. The CDR3 totals 14 residues. Written as DNA, the CDR3 is TGCGCCAGCAGCCAAGATAGGGTGGGGGATACGCAGTATTTT. It is translated as CASSQDRVGDTQYF.

This rearrangement joins TRBV29-1 to TRBJ1-5, with TRBD1 matching 10 bases. Germline CDR1 is SQVTM and CDR2 is ANQGSEA. Unmatched junction bases numbered 6, after V lost 4 bases and J lost 3 bases. This CDR3 is built from 15 residues. CDR3 sequence reads: CSVALGQGNNQPQHF. The CDR3 DNA reads TGCAGCGTTGCCCTGGGACAGGGGAACAATCAGCCCCAGCATTTT.

This clone was seen only once. This sequence joins TRBV4-3 and TRBJ2-3; D perhaps matches TRBD2 (6 bases). V gave up 3 bases and J gave up 2 bases, with 18 bases separating them. Germline V gives CDR1 LGHNA, CDR2 YSLEER. There are 17 residues in the CDR3. The CDR3 loop reads CASSHGRTTAFTDTQYF. In nucleotides, the CDR3 is TGCGCCAGCAGCCACGGTAGGACTACCGCTTTCACAGATACGCAGTATTTT.

CDR3 in amino acids: CASSLEAYGYTF. The CDR3 DNA follows: TGTGCCAGCAGCTTGGAGGCATATGGCTACACCTTC. This chain connects TRBV5-6 to TRBJ1-2; the D is unclear. This CDR3 comprises 12 residues. The V and J ends lost 0 bases and 5 bases respectively, with 5 bases between them. Per germline, CDR1 SGHDT and CDR2 YYEEEE.

This clone was recorded only once. The chain combines TRBV2 with TRBJ2-3, with 8 bases that match TRBD1. Germline V gene lookup returns CDR1 SNHLY and CDR2 FYNNEI. CDR3 length equals 15 residues. J was trimmed by 2 bases and V by 2 bases; bases with no gene match: 3. The CDR3 coding sequence is TGTGCCAGCAGTGAAAACAGGGGGACCACAGATACGCAGTATTTT. It encodes CASSENRGTTDTQYF.

The chain employs TRBV2 and TRBJ2-3, with D tentatively TRBD1 (5 bases). CDR1 is SNHLY and CDR2 is FYNNEI in the germline V gene. This CDR3 spans 13 amino acids. Trimming removed 7 bases at V and 1 base at J, with 9 bases between. The CDR3 reads CASMGLGTDTQYF. DNA for the CDR3: TGTGCCAGCATGGGGCTCGGCACAGATACGCAGTATTTT.

The chain uses TRBV7-2 and TRBJ2-5, with D perhaps matching TRBD1 (5 bases). Germline V gene sequence: CDR1 SGHTA, CDR2 FQGNSA. CDR3 length equals 15 residues. V was cut by 5 bases and J by 4 bases, with 17 bases left in between. CDR3 nucleotide sequence: TGTGCCAGCAGCGAGTGGGGCCGTGGTCTAGAGACCCAGTACTTC. The encoded protein is CASSEWGRGLETQYF. The whole variable domain, filled in from reference TRBV7-2 and TRBJ2-5, reads GAGVSQSPSNKVTEKGKDVELRCDPISGHTALYWYRQSLGQGLEFLIYFQGNSAPDKSGLPSDRFSAERTGGSVSTLTIQRTQQEDSAVYLCASSEWGRGLETQYFGPGTRLLVL.

The chain combines TRBV7-2 with TRBJ2-7; D uncertain. Germline values: CDR1 SGHTA, CDR2 FQGNSA. Trimming cost V 6 bases and J 6 bases, with 9 bases left between them. This CDR3 has 11 amino acids. The CDR3 protein is CASRLASEQYF. DNA of the CDR3: TGTGCCAGCAGACTCGCCTCCGAGCAGTACTTC.

This chain links TRBV27 with TRBJ2-1; 10 bases match TRBD2. V was clipped by 3 bases and J by 12 bases; unmatched bases: 8. The length of the CDR3 is 14 residues. Germline CDR1 MNHEY, CDR2 SMNVEV (reference sequence). As DNA, the CDR3 is TGTGCCAGCAGTTTTGCGAGCGGGGGGGCGAGGCAGTTCTTC. Translation gives CASSFASGGARQFF.

This chain uses TRBV5-5 with TRBJ1-6; 12 nucleotides agree with TRBD1. The CDR3 has 16 amino acids. J was trimmed by 6 bases and V by 4 bases; bases with no gene match: 5. Germline V gene data show CDR1 as SGHKS and CDR2 as YYEKEE (reference sequence). The CDR3: CASSRGQGAGNSPLHF. The DNA of the CDR3 is TGTGCCAGCAGCCGGGGACAGGGGGCGGGTAATTCACCCCTCCACTTT.

The chain has TRBV19 and TRBJ2-1, with TRBD2 identical over 8 bases. The CDR3 has 16 residues. CDR1 is LNHDA and CDR2 is SQIVND in the germline V gene (reference sequence). With V trimmed by 5 bases and J by 8 bases, 14 bases remained unmatched. As DNA, the CDR3 is TGTGCCAGTAGTCACCCGAAACGGGGGGGCCGGTATGAGCAGTTCTTC. It translates to CASSHPKRGGRYEQFF.

Only a few counts were recorded for this clone. This chain uses TRBV10-3 with TRBJ2-3, with 8 bases that match TRBD2. Trimming at V came to 8 bases and at J to 6 bases, leaving 10 bases not matched to a gene. This CDR3 contains 14 residues. In germline, CDR1 is ENHRY, CDR2 SYGVKD. This CDR3 reads CAISSAGGSDTQYF. As DNA, the CDR3 is TGTGCCATCTCGTCGGCGGGGGGCTCGGATACGCAGTATTTT.

CDR3 protein: CAWKQGLNTEAFF. The CDR3 bases are TGTGCCTGGAAACAGGGGCTTAACACTGAAGCTTTCTTT. The V gene is TRBV30, the J gene TRBJ1-1; 7 bases are shared with TRBD1. The CDR3 runs 13 residues. Unmatched junction bases numbered 4, after V lost 4 bases and J lost 2 bases. Looked up from germline, CDR1 is GTSNPN and CDR2 is SVGIG (reference sequence).

Notes on this clone: This sample includes further DNA sequences coding for the same CDR3. The chain is built from TRBV29-1 and TRBJ2-7; 7 nucleotides agree with TRBD1. J was trimmed by 3 bases and V by 4 bases; bases with no gene match: 3. The CDR3 covers 12 residues. Looked up from germline, CDR1 is SQVTM and CDR2 is ANQGSEA. In DNA form, the CDR3 reads TGCAGCGTTGGAGGGGGCGGCTACGAGCAGTACTTC. Protein: CSVGGGGYEQYF.

This rearrangement joins TRBV28 to TRBJ1-5; weak D call: TRBD1 (6 bases). This CDR3 has 17 amino acids. Trimming shortened V by 4 bases and J by 1 base, and 17 bases separated the two germline ends. Germline-derived CDR1 and CDR2 are MDHEN and SYDVKM. The CDR3 spells CASSSLMQGLSNQPQHF. The DNA for the CDR3 is TGTGCCAGCAGTTCTCTCATGCAGGGGTTAAGCAATCAGCCCCAGCATTTT.

V usage is TRBV30 and J usage is TRBJ1-2; D gene uncertain. The CDR3 has 14 amino acids. CDR1 GTSNPN and CDR2 SVGIG come from the germline V gene (reference sequence). Deletions cut 0 bases from V and 2 bases from J, with 10 bases between. DNA of the CDR3: TGTGCCTGGAGTGTGATAGACTTCAACTATGGCTACACCTTC. Encoded protein: CAWSVIDFNYGYTF.